Presented here are 21 T cell receptor beta chains from one specimen sequenced in a study of spatial heterogeneity in lung cancer. Time point defined: blood at routine non-recurrence follow-up after resection. The authors sequenced whole RNA from tumor, nontumor lung or frozen PBMC without sorting. TCRdb reprocessed the 5' RACE reads via MiXCR and lists one record per CDR3 protein. Of around 110,000 distinct CDR3 sequences in the sample, 9% to 15% were seen once. The sequences come from PBMCs, collected at follow-up. These TCRs come from a male donor with early-stage non-small cell lung cancer.

The J gene is TRBJ1-5, the V gene TRBV30; TRBD1 matches at 7 bases. V was pared by 4 bases and J by 2 bases, with 2 bases of the junction left unmatched. The CDR3 spans 13 residues. Germline V lookup: CDR1 GTSNPN, CDR2 SVGIG (reference sequence). CDR3 region: CAWNDRGNQPQHF. CDR3 nucleotide sequence: TGTGCCTGGAACGACAGGGGCAATCAGCCCCAGCATTTT.

The rearrangement uses TRBV27 and TRBJ2-4, with no clear D. The CDR3 loop spans 14 amino acids. Trimming took 8 bases from V and 0 from J, leaving 11 bases between them. Germline values: CDR1 MNHEY, CDR2 SMNVEV (reference sequence). CDR3 residues: CASGQPLAKNIQYF. CDR3 coding DNA: TGTGCCAGCGGGCAGCCTCTAGCCAAAAACATTCAGTACTTC.

Only a few counts were recorded for this clonotype. The V call is TRBV4-2, the J call TRBJ2-1, with no clear D. This CDR3 has 16 amino acids. Germline V gives CDR1 LGHNA, CDR2 YNFKEQ. The ends were cut back, 0 bases at V and 6 bases at J, with 15 bases in the middle. The CDR3 nucleotides read TGTGCCAGCAGCCAAGATATGGGTCCGCCCTCCAATGAGCAGTTCTTC. It specifies CASSQDMGPPSNEQFF.

The table lists this clonotype with a few counts. CDR3 sequence reads: CASSVMVGTSTDTQYF. CDR3 in DNA: TGTGCCAGCAGCGTAATGGTCGGAACTAGCACAGATACGCAGTATTTT. The chain employs TRBV9 and TRBJ2-3; D not certain. V lost 1 base, J lost 0 bases, and 12 bases lay in between. This CDR3 has 16 residues. Germline CDR1 reads SGDLS; CDR2 reads YYNGEE.

This clonotype showed up just a few times. The chain carries TRBV4-2 and TRBJ1-3, with unresolved D. V gave up 4 bases and J gave up 0 bases, with 10 bases separating them. CDR1 LGHNA and CDR2 YNFKEQ come from the germline V gene. CDR3 length: 15 amino acids. The CDR3 bases are TGTGCCAGCAGCCGAGAGAAAACCTCTGGAAACACCATATATTTT. This translates into CASSREKTSGNTIYF.

The V gene is TRBV6-1, the J gene TRBJ2-1; tentatively, D is TRBD1 (6 bases). CDR3 length equals 12 residues. Per the germline V gene, CDR1 is MNHNS and CDR2 is SASEGT. V lost 6 bases to trimming and J lost 10 bases, with 13 bases between them. In DNA, the CDR3 is TGTGCCAGCAGGGACAGCGTAGGGGAGCAGTTCTTC. The encoded protein is CASRDSVGEQFF.

At least ten counts were recorded for this clonotype. The J gene is TRBJ2-1, the V gene TRBV29-1; D assignment may be TRBD1 or TRBD2 (5 bases each). This CDR3 has 14 residues. V was pared by 6 bases and J by 6 bases, with 18 bases between. Germline CDR1 is SQVTM and CDR2 is ANQGSEA. The CDR3 reads CSVRDAGWVNEQFF. The CDR3 DNA reads TGCAGCGTACGGGACGCCGGTTGGGTCAATGAGCAGTTCTTC.

In this sample, this clonotype turned up many times. This chain joins TRBV28 and TRBJ1-6; TRBD1 might be the D (5 bases). Trimming removed 5 bases from V and 4 bases from J, with 12 bases in between. Germline CDR1 MDHEN, CDR2 SYDVKM. The CDR3 is made up of 15 amino acids. The CDR3 sequence: CASSPTAPYNSPLHF. The CDR3 coding sequence is TGTGCCAGCAGTCCGACAGCCCCTTATAATTCACCCCTCCACTTT.

This chain joins TRBV27 and TRBJ1-5; the D gene is possibly TRBD1 (6 bases). V gave up 4 bases and J gave up 7 bases, with 14 bases separating them. The CDR3 is 14 residues long. In germline, CDR1 is MNHEY, CDR2 SMNVEV (reference sequence). The CDR3 here is CASSWAGRGQPQHF. The CDR3 region has the DNA TGTGCCAGCAGTTGGGCTGGGAGGGGGCAGCCCCAGCATTTT.

Many counts were recorded for this clonotype. The chain combines TRBV20-1 with TRBJ2-1, with 11 bases fitting TRBD2. CDR3 size: 15 residues. The germline V gene encodes CDR1 DFQATT and CDR2 SNEGSKA (reference sequence). V lost 0 bases and J lost 4; bases outside the gene matches: 2. As DNA, the CDR3 is TGCAGTGCTAGAGATCGACTAGCGGGGTACAATGAGCAGTTCTTC. Translating gives CSARDRLAGYNEQFF.

The table lists this clonotype with a few counts. The chain recombines TRBV7-3 with TRBJ1-1; no clear D. V was trimmed by 5 bases and J by 3 bases, leaving 13 bases between them. Per the germline V gene, CDR1 is SGHTA and CDR2 is FQGTGA. The CDR3 loop spans 14 amino acids. Here the CDR3 DNA reads TGTGCCAGCAGCCCCGGATCGGCGCACACTGAAGCTTTCTTT. Encoded protein: CASSPGSAHTEAFF.

This clonotype was counted ten times or more. CDR3 nucleotides: TGTGCCAGCAGCACCATGGGGCGATCGGGTGAAAAACTGTTTTTT. Residues: CASSTMGRSGEKLFF. The V call is TRBV7-6, the J call TRBJ1-4; perhaps TRBD1 as D (5 bases). Per the germline V gene, CDR1 is SGHVS and CDR2 is FNYEAQ. V dropped 5 bases and J dropped 7 bases, with 17 bases sitting between them. The CDR3 length is 15 residues.

This clonotype was recorded at least ten times. The genes are TRBV20-1 and TRBJ2-2; 14 bases are shared with TRBD2. Trimming removed 6 bases from V and 5 bases from J; junction bases left unmatched: 8. Germline CDR1 DFQATT, CDR2 SNEGSKA (reference sequence). The CDR3 has 16 residues. As DNA, the CDR3 is TGCAGTGCCCCGACTAGCGGGGGGGCCGTAACCGGGGAGCTGTTTTTT. Translating it yields CSAPTSGGAVTGELFF.

This clonotype was detected many times. V is TRBV5-6 and J is TRBJ1-1; D uncertain. The ends were cut back, 0 bases at V and 3 bases at J, with 12 bases in the middle. From germline, CDR1 is SGHDT and CDR2 YYEEEE. The CDR3 has 15 amino acids. DNA for the CDR3: TGTGCCAGCAGCTTGGCCGGTTACGACTACACTGAAGCTTTCTTT. Translation: CASSLAGYDYTEAFF.

V is TRBV6-4 and J is TRBJ2-1, with a weak D call TRBD1 (5 bases). The V end lost 4 bases, the J end lost 9 bases, and 13 bases lay between the germline ends. The CDR3 is made up of 13 amino acids. Per the germline V gene, CDR1 is MRHNA and CDR2 is SNTAGT. The CDR3 DNA sequence: TGTGCCAGCAGTGGGGAAGGGGCCAGTGAGCAGTTCTTC. It specifies CASSGEGASEQFF.

This clonotype was observed at least ten times. CDR3 nucleotides: TGTGCCAGCAGCCCTACACGGAACAGGAATCAGCCCCAGCATTTT. This gives the protein CASSPTRNRNQPQHF. The V and J genes are TRBV7-8 and TRBJ1-5; tentatively, D is TRBD1 (5 bases). Trimming cost V 5 bases and J 4 bases, with 15 bases left between them. The germline CDR1 and CDR2 sequences are SGHVS and FQNEAQ. This CDR3 has 15 residues.

The V gene is TRBV9, the J gene TRBJ1-5, with 7 bases matching TRBD1. This CDR3 comprises 15 residues. V was pared by 2 bases and J by 3 bases, with 5 bases of the junction left unmatched. The germline CDR1 and CDR2 sequences are SGDLS and YYNGEE. CDR3 sequence reads: CASSVSGGLNQPQHF. The CDR3 bases are TGTGCCAGCAGCGTTTCAGGGGGTCTCAATCAGCCCCAGCATTTT.

This clonotype was picked up many times. This chain connects TRBV6-2 or TRBV6-3 to TRBJ1-5, with D possibly TRBD1 on 5 matching bases. V was cut by 5 bases and J by 3 bases, with 17 bases left in between. The CDR3 totals 16 residues. The germline gives CDR1 MNHEY, CDR2 SVGEGT. The CDR3 loop is CASSPSSGGFNQPQHF. DNA of the CDR3: TGTGCCAGCAGTCCATCGTCGGGGGGATTCAATCAGCCCCAGCATTTT.

This clonotype was counted between two and nine times. The chain carries TRBV4-2 and TRBJ2-5; 12 bases align to TRBD2. Germline CDR1 and CDR2: LGHNA and YNFKEQ. Losses at the gene ends were 4 bases for V and 2 bases for J; bases not matched to a gene: 8. CDR3 length: 17 residues. Written as DNA, the CDR3 is TGTGCCAGCAGCCGCCCGCTAGCGGGGGGGCAGCAAGAGACCCAGTACTTC. Protein product: CASSRPLAGGQQETQYF.

This clonotype was detected many times. The rearrangement uses TRBV24-1 and TRBJ2-1; possibly TRBD1 for D (6 bases). The germline gives CDR1 KGHDR, CDR2 SFDVKD. The CDR3 loop spans 13 amino acids. V was trimmed by 5 bases and J by 6 bases, leaving 10 bases between them. The CDR3 region is CATSGPGANEQFF. For the CDR3, the DNA is TGTGCCACCAGTGGCCCAGGGGCCAATGAGCAGTTCTTC.

The chain joins TRBV6-2 or TRBV6-3 to TRBJ2-1; D is unclear. Per germline, CDR1 MNHEY and CDR2 SVGEGT. V dropped 11 bases and J dropped 7 bases, with 18 bases sitting between them. CDR3 length equals 13 residues. The CDR3 reads CAAKAVLSNEQFF. CDR3 coding DNA: TGTGCCGCCAAGGCCGTTCTCAGTAATGAGCAGTTCTTC.